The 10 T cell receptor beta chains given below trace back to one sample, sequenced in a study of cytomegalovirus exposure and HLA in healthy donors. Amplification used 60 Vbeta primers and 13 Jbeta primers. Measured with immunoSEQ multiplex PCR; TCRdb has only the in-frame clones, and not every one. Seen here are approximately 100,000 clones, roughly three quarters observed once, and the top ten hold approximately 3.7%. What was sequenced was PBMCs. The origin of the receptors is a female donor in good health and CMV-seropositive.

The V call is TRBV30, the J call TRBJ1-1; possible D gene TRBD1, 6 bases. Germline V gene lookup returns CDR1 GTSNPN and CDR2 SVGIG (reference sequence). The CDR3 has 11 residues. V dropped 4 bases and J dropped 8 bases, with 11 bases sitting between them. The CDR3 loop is CAWTLQGEAFF. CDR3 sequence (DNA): TGTGCCTGGACCCTCCAGGGGGAAGCTTTCTTT.

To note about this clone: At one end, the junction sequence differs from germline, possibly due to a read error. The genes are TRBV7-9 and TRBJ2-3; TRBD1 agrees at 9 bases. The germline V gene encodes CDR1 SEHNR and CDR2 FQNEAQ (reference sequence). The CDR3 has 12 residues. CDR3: CASSLGDRGTDF. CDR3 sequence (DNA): TGTGCCAGCAGCTTAGGAGACAGGGGGACGGATTTT.

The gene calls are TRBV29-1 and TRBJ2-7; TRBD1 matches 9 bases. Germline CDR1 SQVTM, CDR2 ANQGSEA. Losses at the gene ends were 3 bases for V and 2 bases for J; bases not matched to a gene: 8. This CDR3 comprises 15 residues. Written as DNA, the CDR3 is TGCAGCGTTGAGAAGGGACAGGGTACCACCTACGAGCAGTACTTC. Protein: CSVEKGQGTTYEQYF.

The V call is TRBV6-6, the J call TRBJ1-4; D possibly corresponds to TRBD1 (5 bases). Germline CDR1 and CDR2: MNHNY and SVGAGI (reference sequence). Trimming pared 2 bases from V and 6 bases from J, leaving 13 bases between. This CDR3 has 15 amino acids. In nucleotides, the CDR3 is TGTGCCAGCAGTTACCGGGAGGGGCGGGATGAAAAACTGTTTTTT. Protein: CASSYREGRDEKLFF.

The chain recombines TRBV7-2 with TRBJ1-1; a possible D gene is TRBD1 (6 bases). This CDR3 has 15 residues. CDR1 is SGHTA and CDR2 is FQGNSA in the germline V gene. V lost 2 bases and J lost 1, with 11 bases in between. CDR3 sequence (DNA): TGTGCCAGCAGCTTAAACAGGGACAAGAACACTGAAGCTTTCTTT. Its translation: CASSLNRDKNTEAFF.

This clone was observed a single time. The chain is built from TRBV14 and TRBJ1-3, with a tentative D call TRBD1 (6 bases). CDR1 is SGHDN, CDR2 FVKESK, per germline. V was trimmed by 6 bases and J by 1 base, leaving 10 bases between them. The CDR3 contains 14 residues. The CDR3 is CASRQTGSGNTIYF. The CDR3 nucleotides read TGTGCCAGCAGGCAAACAGGGTCTGGAAACACCATATATTTT.

As DNA, the CDR3 is TGTGCCAGCAGACAGCGGGACTCCTACGAGCAGTACTTC. Translated, it gives CASRQRDSYEQYF. The chain combines TRBV10-3 with TRBJ2-7; TRBD2 matches 7 bases. The germline CDR1 and CDR2 sequences are ENHRY and SYGVKD. J gave up 0 bases and V 10 bases, and 6 bases lay outside the gene matches. The CDR3 spans 13 residues.

CDR3 protein: CASSGGPASSYNSPLHF. The CDR3 DNA is TGTGCCAGCAGCGGAGGTCCGGCGAGCTCCTATAATTCACCCCTCCACTTT. The chain recombines TRBV5-4 with TRBJ1-6, with no clear D. V shed 4 bases and J shed 0 bases, with 14 bases lying between them. CDR3 size: 17 residues. Germline V lookup: CDR1 SGHNT, CDR2 YYREEE (reference sequence).

The CDR3 coding sequence is TGTGCCAGCAGCTTGGACGGGGGTCCCTCTTACGAGCAGTACTTC. Translating it yields CASSLDGGPSYEQYF. J is TRBJ2-7 and V is TRBV5-5, with D perhaps TRBD2 (6 bases). The germline V gene has CDR1 SGHKS and CDR2 YYEKEE (reference sequence). The CDR3 is 15 amino acids. V gave up 0 bases and J gave up 4 bases, with 14 bases separating them.

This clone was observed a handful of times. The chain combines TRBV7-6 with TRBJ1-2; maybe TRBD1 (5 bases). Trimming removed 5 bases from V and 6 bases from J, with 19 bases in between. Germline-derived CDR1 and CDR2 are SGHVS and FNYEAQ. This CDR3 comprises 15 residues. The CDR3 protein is CASSAQGGVKNGYTF. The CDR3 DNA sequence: TGTGCCAGCAGCGCCCAGGGTGGTGTGAAGAATGGCTACACCTTC.